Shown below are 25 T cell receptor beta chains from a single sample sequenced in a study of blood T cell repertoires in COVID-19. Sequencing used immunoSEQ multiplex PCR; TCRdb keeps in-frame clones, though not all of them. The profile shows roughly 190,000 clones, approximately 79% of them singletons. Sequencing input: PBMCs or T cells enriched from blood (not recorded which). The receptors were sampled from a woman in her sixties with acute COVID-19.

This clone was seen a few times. The chain's CDR3 is CATSDITRNEQFF. The DNA for the CDR3 is TGTGCCACCAGTGACATCACTAGAAATGAGCAGTTCTTC. The chain recombines TRBV24-1 with TRBJ2-1; TRBD2 is a possible D gene (5 bases). Germline CDR1 and CDR2: KGHDR and SFDVKD. V was pared by 4 bases and J by 7 bases, with 10 bases between. The CDR3 totals 13 residues.

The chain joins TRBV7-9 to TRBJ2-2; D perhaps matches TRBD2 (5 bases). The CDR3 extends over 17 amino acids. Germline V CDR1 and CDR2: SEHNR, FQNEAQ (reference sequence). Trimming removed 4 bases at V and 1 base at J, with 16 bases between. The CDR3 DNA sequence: TGTGCCAGCAGCTCCCTCGTGGGGAGCCGGAACACCGGGGAGCTGTTTTTT. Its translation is CASSSLVGSRNTGELFF.

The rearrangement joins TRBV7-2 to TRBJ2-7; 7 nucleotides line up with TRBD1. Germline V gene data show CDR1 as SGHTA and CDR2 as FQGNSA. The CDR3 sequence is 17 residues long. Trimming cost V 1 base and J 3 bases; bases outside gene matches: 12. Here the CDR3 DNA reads TGTGCCAGCAGCTTAGACCGGCCCGGTGCAGGGGGCTACGAGCAGTACTTC. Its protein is CASSLDRPGAGGYEQYF.

The CDR3 sequence is CASSPRGLAGGADTQYF. Written as DNA, the CDR3 is TGTGCCAGCAGCCCACGAGGACTGGCGGGAGGAGCGGATACGCAGTATTTT. The genes are TRBV5-4 and TRBJ2-3; TRBD2 matches 8 bases. With V trimmed by 4 bases and J by 6 bases, 16 bases remained unmatched. This CDR3 spans 17 amino acids. Per the germline V gene, CDR1 is SGHNT and CDR2 is YYREEE (reference sequence).

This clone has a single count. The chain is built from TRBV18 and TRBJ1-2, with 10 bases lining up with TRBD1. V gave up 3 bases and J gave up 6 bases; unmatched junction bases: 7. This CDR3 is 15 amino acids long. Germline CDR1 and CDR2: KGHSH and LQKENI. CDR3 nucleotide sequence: TGTGCCAGCTCACCCCAAGGACAGGGGGGAGATGGCTACACCTTC. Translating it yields CASSPQGQGGDGYTF.

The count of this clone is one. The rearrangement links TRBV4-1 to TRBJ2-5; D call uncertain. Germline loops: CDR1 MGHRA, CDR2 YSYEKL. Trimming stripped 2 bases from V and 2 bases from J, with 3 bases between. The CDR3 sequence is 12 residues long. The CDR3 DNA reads TGCGCCAGCAGCCAACCTCAAGAGACCCAGTACTTC. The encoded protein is CASSQPQETQYF.

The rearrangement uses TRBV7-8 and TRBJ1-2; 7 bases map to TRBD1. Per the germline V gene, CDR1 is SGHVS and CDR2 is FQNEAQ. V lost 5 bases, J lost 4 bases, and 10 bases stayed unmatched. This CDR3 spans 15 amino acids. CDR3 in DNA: TGTGCCAGCAGCGGACACGGGACAGACCTCTATGGCTACACCTTC. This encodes CASSGHGTDLYGYTF.

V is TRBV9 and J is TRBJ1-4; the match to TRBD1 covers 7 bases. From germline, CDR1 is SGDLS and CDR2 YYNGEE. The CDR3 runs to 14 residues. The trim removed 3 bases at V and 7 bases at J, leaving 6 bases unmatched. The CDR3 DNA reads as TGTGCCAGCAGCGGACAGGGTTTGGGTGAAAAACTGTTTTTT. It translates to CASSGQGLGEKLFF.

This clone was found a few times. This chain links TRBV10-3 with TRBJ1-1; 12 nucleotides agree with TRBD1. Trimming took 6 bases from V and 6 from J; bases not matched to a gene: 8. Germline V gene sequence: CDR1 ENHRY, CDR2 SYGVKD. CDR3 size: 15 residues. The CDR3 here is CAIRTGTGGGSEAFF. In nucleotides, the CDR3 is TGTGCCATCAGGACCGGGACAGGGGGCGGGTCTGAAGCTTTCTTT.

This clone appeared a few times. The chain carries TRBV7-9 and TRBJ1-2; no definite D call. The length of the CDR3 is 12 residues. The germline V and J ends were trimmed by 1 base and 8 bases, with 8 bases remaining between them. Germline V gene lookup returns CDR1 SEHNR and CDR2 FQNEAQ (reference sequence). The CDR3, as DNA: TGTGCCAGCAGCTTAGAGGAGGGAGGCTACACCTTC. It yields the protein CASSLEEGGYTF.

CDR3 sequence (DNA): TGTGCCAGCTCACATGACGGACAGGGCGGAGAGCAGTACGTC. It is translated as CASSHDGQGGEQYV. The chain couples TRBV18 to TRBJ2-7; TRBD1 matches at 8 bases. J lost 7 bases, V lost 4 bases, and 9 bases had no gene match. This CDR3 region has 14 residues. Germline CDR1 KGHSH, CDR2 LQKENI.

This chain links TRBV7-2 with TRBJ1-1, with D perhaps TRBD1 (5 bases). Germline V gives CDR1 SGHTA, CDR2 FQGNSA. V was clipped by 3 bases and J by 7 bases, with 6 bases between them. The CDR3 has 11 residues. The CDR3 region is CASSLDNEAFF. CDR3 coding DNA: TGTGCCAGCAGCTTGGACAATGAAGCTTTCTTT. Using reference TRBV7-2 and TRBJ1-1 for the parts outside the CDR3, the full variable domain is GAGVSQSPSNKVTEKGKDVELRCDPISGHTALYWYRQSLGQGLEFLIYFQGNSAPDKSGLPSDRFSAERTGGSVSTLTIQRTQQEDSAVYLCASSLDNEAFFGQGTRLTVV.

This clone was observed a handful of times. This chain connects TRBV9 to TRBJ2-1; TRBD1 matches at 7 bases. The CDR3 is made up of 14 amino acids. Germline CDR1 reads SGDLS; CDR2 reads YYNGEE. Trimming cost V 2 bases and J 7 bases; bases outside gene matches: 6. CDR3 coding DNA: TGTGCCAGCAGCGTCGGGACAGCTAATAATGAGCAGTTCTTC. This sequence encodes CASSVGTANNEQFF.

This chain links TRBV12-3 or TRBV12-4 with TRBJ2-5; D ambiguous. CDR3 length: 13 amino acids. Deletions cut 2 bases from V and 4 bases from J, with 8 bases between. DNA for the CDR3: TGTGCCAGCAGTTTACGAGCACGAGAGACCCAGTACTTC. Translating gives CASSLRARETQYF.

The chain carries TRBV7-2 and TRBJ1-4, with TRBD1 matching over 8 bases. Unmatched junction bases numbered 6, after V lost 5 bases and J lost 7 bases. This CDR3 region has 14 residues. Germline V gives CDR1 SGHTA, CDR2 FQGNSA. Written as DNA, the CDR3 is TGTGCCAGCAGCCCAAGGACAGGGACTGAAAAACTGTTTTTT. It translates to CASSPRTGTEKLFF.

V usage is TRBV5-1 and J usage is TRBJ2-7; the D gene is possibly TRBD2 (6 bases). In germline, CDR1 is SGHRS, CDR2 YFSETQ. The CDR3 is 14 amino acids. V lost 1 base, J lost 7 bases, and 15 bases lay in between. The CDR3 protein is CASSLRVAEGEQYF. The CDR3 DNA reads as TGCGCCAGCAGCTTGAGGGTAGCGGAGGGGGAGCAGTACTTC.

This chain's CDR3 is CASTPFRTGDYGYTF. For the CDR3, the DNA is TGTGCCAGCACCCCATTCCGGACAGGGGACTATGGCTACACCTTC. This sequence joins TRBV27 and TRBJ1-2, with 9 nucleotides matching TRBD1. This CDR3 region has 15 residues. The germline V gene encodes CDR1 MNHEY and CDR2 SMNVEV (reference sequence). Trimming cost V 7 bases and J 3 bases; bases outside gene matches: 9.

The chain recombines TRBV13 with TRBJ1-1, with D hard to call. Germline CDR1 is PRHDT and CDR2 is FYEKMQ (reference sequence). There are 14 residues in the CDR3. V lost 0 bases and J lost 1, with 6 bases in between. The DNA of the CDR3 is TGTGCCAGCAGCTTAGGCGATAGGAACACTGAAGCTTTCTTT. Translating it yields CASSLGDRNTEAFF. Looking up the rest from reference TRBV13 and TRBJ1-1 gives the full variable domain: AAGVIQSPRHLIKEKRETATLKCYPIPRHDTVYWYQQGPGQDPQFLISFYEKMQSDKGSIPDRFSAQQFSDYHSELNMSSLELGDSALYFCASSLGDRNTEAFFGQGTRLTVV.

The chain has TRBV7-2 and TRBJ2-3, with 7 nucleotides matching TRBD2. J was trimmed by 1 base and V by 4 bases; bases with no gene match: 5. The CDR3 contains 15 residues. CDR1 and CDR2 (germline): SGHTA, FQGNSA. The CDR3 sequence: CASSWAAGGTDTQYF. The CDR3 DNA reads TGTGCCAGCAGCTGGGCGGCGGGGGGCACAGATACGCAGTATTTT.

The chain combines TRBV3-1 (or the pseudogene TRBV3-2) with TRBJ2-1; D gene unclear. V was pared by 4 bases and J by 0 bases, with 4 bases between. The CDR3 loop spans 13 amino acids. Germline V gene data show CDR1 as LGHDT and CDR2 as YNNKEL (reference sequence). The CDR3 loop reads CASSLNSYNEQFF. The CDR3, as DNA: TGTGCCAGCAGCCTTAACTCCTACAATGAGCAGTTCTTC.

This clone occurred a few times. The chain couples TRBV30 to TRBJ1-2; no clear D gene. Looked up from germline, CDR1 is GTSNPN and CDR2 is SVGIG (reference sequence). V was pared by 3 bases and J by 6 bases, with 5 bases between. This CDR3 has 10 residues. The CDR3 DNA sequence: TGTGCCTGGAGATCGGATGGCTACACCTTC. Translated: CAWRSDGYTF. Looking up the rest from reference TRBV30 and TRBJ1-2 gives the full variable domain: SQTIHQWPATLVQPVGSPLSLECTVEGTSNPNLYWYRQAAGRGLQLLFYSVGIGQISSEVPQNLSASRPQDRQFILSSKKLLLSDSGFYLCAWRSDGYTFGSGTRLTVV.

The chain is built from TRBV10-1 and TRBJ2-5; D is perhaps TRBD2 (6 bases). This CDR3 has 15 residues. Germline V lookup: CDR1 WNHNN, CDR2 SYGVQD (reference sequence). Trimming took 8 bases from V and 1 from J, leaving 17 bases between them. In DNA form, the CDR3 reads TGCGCCAGCGGGGACTTTAAGTGGGGCCAAGAGACCCAGTACTTC. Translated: CASGDFKWGQETQYF.

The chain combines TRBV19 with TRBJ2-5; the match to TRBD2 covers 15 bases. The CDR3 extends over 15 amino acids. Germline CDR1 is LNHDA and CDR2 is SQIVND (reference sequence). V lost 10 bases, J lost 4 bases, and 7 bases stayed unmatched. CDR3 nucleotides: TGTGCCACTGCGGGACTAGCGGGAGGTTTAGAGACCCAGTACTTC. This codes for CATAGLAGGLETQYF.

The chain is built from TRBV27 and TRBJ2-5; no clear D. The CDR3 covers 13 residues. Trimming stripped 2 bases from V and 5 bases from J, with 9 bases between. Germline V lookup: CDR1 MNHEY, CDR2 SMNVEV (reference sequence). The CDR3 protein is CASSLGQDETQYF. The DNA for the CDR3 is TGTGCCAGCAGTTTAGGTCAGGATGAGACCCAGTACTTC.

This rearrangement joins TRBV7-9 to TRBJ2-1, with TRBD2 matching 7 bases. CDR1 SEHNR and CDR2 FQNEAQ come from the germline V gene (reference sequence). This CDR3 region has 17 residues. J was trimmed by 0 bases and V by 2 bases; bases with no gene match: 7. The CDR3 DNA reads TGTGCCAGCAGCTTATCCCCTAGCGGCCTCTCCTACAATGAGCAGTTCTTC. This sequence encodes CASSLSPSGLSYNEQFF.